This is a list of T cell receptor beta chains from one sample in a study of OX40 agonist ivuxolimab in advanced cancers. This table comes from immunoSEQ multiplex PCR, and its TCRdb copy is limited to in-frame clones, with some not included. The data contain 55,000 to 60,000 clones, around 90% of them singletons. The sample consisted of CD4+ or CD8+ T cells sorted from blood, taken in a trial of the OX40 agonist ivuxolimab. All receptors derive from an adult with an advanced solid tumor such as melanoma, head and neck, liver or kidney cancer. Each CDR3 is given with its conserved first and last residue. D genes are given only for firm matches. Where a row states a size, it is once, few, many or the class of an expanded clone; other rows omit it.

clone_size j_call d_call v_call cdr3_nt cdr3_aa
. TRBJ2-7 . TRBV2 TGTGCCAGCAGTGATTTTCCCGCAGACCCGCAGTACTTC CASSDFPADPQYF
. TRBJ2-2 TRBD2 TRBV19 TGTGCCAGTAAATATTCGGGAGGCGGAACCGGGGAGCTGTTTTTT CASKYSGGGTGELFF
few TRBJ2-7 TRBD1 TRBV11-1 TGTGCCAGCAGCCACGGACAGGGAGTTCTTCACTTC CASSHGQGVLHF
once TRBJ2-4 TRBD1 TRBV28 TGTGCCAGCAGTCCCATTCGACAGGGGGCCCGGAGGAATAATCAGTACTTC CASSPIRQGARRNNQYF
. TRBJ1-2 . TRBV27 TGTGCCAGCAGTACTGCCGGTGCCAGCTATGGCTACACCTTC CASSTAGASYGYTF
once TRBJ1-1 TRBD1 TRBV18 TGTGCCAGCTCGCTGAGTTCCGGGACAGGGGGAACTCTTGAAGCTTTCTTT CASSLSSGTGGTLEAFF
. TRBJ2-7 TRBD2 TRBV9 TGTGCCAGCAGCATAGCGGGAGACCTCTCCTACGAGCAGTACTTC CASSIAGDLSYEQYF
once TRBJ1-1 . TRBV30 TGTGCCTGGAGTGTAGAGTGGGAGAACACTGAAGCTTTCTTT CAWSVEWENTEAFF
medium-sized TRBJ1-2 . TRBV19 TGTGCCAGTAGTTCAACTAACAGGGCTGGCTACACCTTC CASSSTNRAGYTF
. TRBJ1-5 . TRBV2 TGTGCCAGCAGTGCAGGGTTTAGCAATCAGCCCCAGCATTTT CASSAGFSNQPQHF
. TRBJ1-5 . TRBV11-2 TGTGCCAGCAGCTTAGCCGGGGGGGGCAATCAGCCCCAGCATTTT CASSLAGGGNQPQHF
. TRBJ2-1 TRBD2 TRBV28 TGTGCCAGCATCACTCCAGCGGGAGCGTCCTACAATGAGCAGTTCTTC CASITPAGASYNEQFF
few TRBJ1-2 . TRBV27 TGTGCCAGCAGTTCCCTGCAGGCAGGGGAACGCTACACCTTC CASSSLQAGERYTF
few TRBJ1-5 . TRBV10-3 TGTGCCATCAGTGAGTCGGCAGGGGATCAGCCCCAGCATTTT CAISESAGDQPQHF
. TRBJ2-7 TRBD2 TRBV14 TGTGCCAGCAGTCATAGCGGGAGGTCCTCTGCCGAGCAGTACTTC CASSHSGRSSAEQYF
few TRBJ1-1 . TRBV2 TGTGCCAGCAGCGCAGATGGATACACTGAAGCTTTCTTT CASSADGYTEAFF
. TRBJ1-1 . TRBV19 TGTGCCAGTAGTTCTAACAGGGAGGTAACTGAAGCTTTCTTT CASSSNREVTEAFF
. TRBJ2-5 . TRBV19 TGTGCCAGTAGTATAAACTGGGGCCAAGAGACCCAGTACTTC CASSINWGQETQYF
. TRBJ1-5 . TRBV6-1 TGTGCCAGCAGTGAGTTGGGTGACAATCAGCCCCAGCATTTT CASSELGDNQPQHF
once TRBJ2-5 TRBD2 TRBV5-5 TGTGCCAGCAGCTTGGCCGGCACAGCGGGAATGGAGACCCAGTACTTC CASSLAGTAGMETQYF
. TRBJ2-7 TRBD1 TRBV6-5 TGTGCCAGCAGTGGAACGGGACAGAGCTACGAGCAGTACTTC CASSGTGQSYEQYF
. TRBJ2-5 TRBD2 TRBV5-4 TGTGCCAGCAGCTTGGGACTAGCGGCTCAAGAGACCCAGTACTTC CASSLGLAAQETQYF
once TRBJ1-5 TRBD1 TRBV2 TGTGCCAGCAGTACTGGACAGGGGGCAGGTCTCAATCAGCCCCAGCATTTT CASSTGQGAGLNQPQHF
. TRBJ1-2 . TRBV4-2 TGTGCCAGCAGCCAACGGCCGGCGGAGGATGGCTACACCTTC CASSQRPAEDGYTF
. TRBJ2-5 . TRBV7-7 TGTGCTAGCAACTTAGGGGGGTTCGCGGAGACCCAGTACTTC CASNLGGFAETQYF
. TRBJ2-7 . TRBV7-9 TGTGCCAGCAGCTTAGCAGGGGCCTACGAGCAGTACTTC CASSLAGAYEQYF
. TRBJ2-3 TRBD1 TRBV6-5 TGTGCCAGCATGCGGGACAGGGGGCAAGATACGCAGTATTTT CASMRDRGQDTQYF
. TRBJ2-3 . TRBV30 TGTGCCTGGAAACTCCAGGGTAGGCTCACAGATACGCAGTATTTT CAWKLQGRLTDTQYF
. TRBJ1-4 . TRBV25-1 TGTGCCAGCAGTGAGTCCGGGGAAGCGACTAATGAAAAACTGTTTTTT CASSESGEATNEKLFF
. TRBJ2-1 TRBD2 TRBV4-2 TGTGCCAGCAGCCAATCACTAGCGGAGAGCTACAATGAGCAGTTCTTC CASSQSLAESYNEQFF
. TRBJ2-7 TRBD2 TRBV30 TGTGCCTGGAGTGTATTCCTAGCGGGAGGGCAATACGAGCAGTACTTC CAWSVFLAGGQYEQYF
. TRBJ2-7 . TRBV11-2 TGTGCCAGCAGCTCCGTTACCGGGACCGCCAGCTCCTACGAGCAGTACTTC CASSSVTGTASSYEQYF
. TRBJ2-7 . TRBV5-6 TGTGCCAGCAGCGGCTCGGTTGAGCAGTACTTC CASSGSVEQYF
. TRBJ1-4 . TRBV19 TGTGCCAGTAGTAAGCTCGACGGTGAAAAACTGTTTTTT CASSKLDGEKLFF
. TRBJ1-4 . TRBV4-1 TGCGCCAGCAGCCAAGATCTAACAGAGAATGAAAAACTGTTTTTT CASSQDLTENEKLFF
. TRBJ2-6 . TRBV7-2 TGTGCCAGCAACTGGCCCCATAAAAATAGGGGGGCTGGGGCCAACGTCCTGACTTTC CASNWPHKNRGAGANVLTF
. TRBJ2-4 TRBD2 TRBV29-1 TGCAGCGTCCGTCCTGGGGGAGGGAACATTCAGTACTTC CSVRPGGGNIQYF
. TRBJ1-5 . TRBV10-3 TGTGCCATCAGTGAGTCCCCCAGGGAAGGCGAGACCCAGCATTTT CAISESPREGETQHF
. TRBJ1-2 . TRBV11-2 TGTGCCAGCAGCTTGAATAACTATGGCTACACCTTC CASSLNNYGYTF
. TRBJ2-1 TRBD1 TRBV15 TGTGCCACCAGCCGCCGTGACGGACAGGGGGCTTACAATGAGCAGTTCTTC CATSRRDGQGAYNEQFF
few TRBJ1-4 . TRBV7-3 TGTGCCAGCAGCGAGGGCAGGGGTGAAAAACTGTTTTTT CASSEGRGEKLFF
. TRBJ2-1 . TRBV19 TGTGCCAGTAGTTCTTCCGGGGCCCCGGAGCAGTTCTTC CASSSSGAPEQFF
. TRBJ2-2 TRBD1 TRBV4-3 TGCGCCAGCAGCCGGGAACCGGGACAGGGGGAGGGGGAGCTGTTTTTT CASSREPGQGEGELFF
. TRBJ2-1 . TRBV7-8 TGTGCCAGCAGCTTAGAGGTCAGACACAATGAGCAGTTCTTC CASSLEVRHNEQFF
few TRBJ2-3 TRBD2 TRBV11-2 TGTGCCAGCAGCCGAGACCAGGCGGGAGGAACGCAGTATTTT CASSRDQAGGTQYF